These 3 T cell receptor beta chains share one sample of origin, sequenced in a study of human T cells and chemical hapten exposure. TCRdb passed the RACE reads through MiXCR, listing each CDR3 protein once. The sample includes tens of thousands of distinct CDR3 sequences, approximately 11% of them seen just once. Time point indicated: pre-sensitization, week 0. Specified treatment: therapeutic diphenylcyclopropenone sensitization with weekly scalp DPC. The specimen comprised whole blood, sampled in connection with sensitization to the hapten diphenylcyclopropenone (DPC). These receptor sequences come from a woman between 45 and 65 years old with alopecia areata. Some clones in this sample may be carry-over from other donors' samples.

Many counts were recorded for this clonotype. The J gene is TRBJ1-5, the V gene TRBV18; a weak D match, TRBD1 (5 bases). Per the germline V gene, CDR1 is KGHSH and CDR2 is LQKENI. The CDR3 consists of 16 residues. Trimming took off 2 bases at V and 0 bases at J, with 11 bases between the two ends. The CDR3 region has the DNA TGTGCCAGCTCACCAGAGACAGTTTATAGCAATCAGCCCCAGCATTTT. This encodes CASSPETVYSNQPQHF. Full variable domain (rest looked up from reference TRBV18 and TRBJ1-5): NAGVMQNPRHLVRRRGQEARLRCSPMKGHSHVYWYRQLPEEGLKFMVYLQKENIIDESGMPKERFSAEFPKEGPSILRIQQVVRGDSAAYFCASSPETVYSNQPQHFGDGTRLSIL.

This chain links TRBV7-2 with TRBJ2-3; 7 nucleotides align to TRBD2. Germline lookup yields CDR1 SGHTA and CDR2 FQGNSA. The J segment lost 4 bases and the V segment lost 1 base, leaving 5 bases of the junction unmatched. The CDR3 runs to 15 residues. The CDR3 nucleotides read TGTGCCAGCAGCTTAGTGGGGGGAGGGCCAGATACGCAGTATTTT. Protein sequence: CASSLVGGGPDTQYF.

In regard to this clonotype: A junction boundary mismatches the germline segment, possibly from a read error. This sequence joins TRBV20-1 and TRBJ2-5; the D call may be TRBD1 or TRBD2 (5 bases each). The germline gives CDR1 DFQATT, CDR2 SNEGSKA (reference sequence). The length of the CDR3 is 12 residues. This CDR3 is CGARGHQETQYF. The CDR3 DNA follows: TGCGGTGCTAGGGGACACCAAGAGACCCAGTACTTC.